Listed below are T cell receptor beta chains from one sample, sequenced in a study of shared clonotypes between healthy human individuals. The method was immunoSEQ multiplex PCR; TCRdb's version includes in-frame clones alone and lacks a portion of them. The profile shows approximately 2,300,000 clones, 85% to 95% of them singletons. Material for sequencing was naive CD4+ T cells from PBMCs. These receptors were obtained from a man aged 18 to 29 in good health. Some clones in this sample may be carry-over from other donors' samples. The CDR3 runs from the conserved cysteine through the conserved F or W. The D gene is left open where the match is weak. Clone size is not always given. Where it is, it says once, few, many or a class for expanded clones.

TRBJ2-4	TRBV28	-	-	TGTGCCAGCAGTTTGATCGGGGGTCAGGAAAACATTCAGTACTTC	CASSLIGGQENIQYF
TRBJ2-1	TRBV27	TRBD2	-	TGTGCCAGCAGTCCTTCTAGCGGGAGGACCTACAATGAGCAGTTCTTC	CASSPSSGRTYNEQFF
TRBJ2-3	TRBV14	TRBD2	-	TGTGCCAGCAGCGGGATAGCGGGATCGGCAGATACGCAGTATTTT	CASSGIAGSADTQYF
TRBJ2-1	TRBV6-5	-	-	TGTGCCAGCACCACGCTAGGGGCGTCCTACAATGAGCAGTTCTTC	CASTTLGASYNEQFF
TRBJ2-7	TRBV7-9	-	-	TGTGCCAGCAGCTCCTTTCGGGAGCAGTACTTC	CASSSFREQYF
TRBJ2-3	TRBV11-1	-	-	TGTGCCAGCAGCCAACTCGGACAGTTGGGACTGGTAAGGGCGCAGTATTTT	CASSQLGQLGLVRAQYF
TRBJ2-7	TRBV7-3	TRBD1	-	TGTGCCAGCGGTGGACAGGGGGGGTACGAGCAGTACTTC	CASGGQGGYEQYF
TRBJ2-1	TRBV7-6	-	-	TGTGCCAGCTCCCGGGACGCGCCCCGCAATGAGCAGTTCTTC	CASSRDAPRNEQFF
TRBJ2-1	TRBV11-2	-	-	TGTGCCAGCAGCTTACAATCGGGGCCGGGTGAGCAGTTCTTC	CASSLQSGPGEQFF
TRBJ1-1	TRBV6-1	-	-	TGTGCCAGCAGTGAAAGGGTGGCTGAAGCTTTCTTT	CASSERVAEAFF
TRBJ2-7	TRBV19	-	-	TGTGCCAGTAGTATTAGCGGCGTTTCCTCCTACGAGCAGTACTTC	CASSISGVSSYEQYF
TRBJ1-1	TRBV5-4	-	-	TGTGCCAGCAGCCGGGGCCCTGCGAAGAACACTGAAGCTTTCTTT	CASSRGPAKNTEAFF
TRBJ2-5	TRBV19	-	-	TGTGCCAGTAGTATAGGGGGGGGCGCGGAGACCCAGTACTTC	CASSIGGGAETQYF
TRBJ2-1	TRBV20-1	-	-	TGCAGTGCTAGGTCCACCCCGGAGCAGTTCTTC	CSARSTPEQFF
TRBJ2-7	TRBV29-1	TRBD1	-	TGCAGCGTCGCTACCAAAAACGGGACAGGGGGGAACTACGAGCAGTACTTC	CSVATKNGTGGNYEQYF
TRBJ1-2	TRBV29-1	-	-	TGCAGCGTCAGTGCGTCTTCAGGGTTTAACTATGGCTACACCTTC	CSVSASSGFNYGYTF
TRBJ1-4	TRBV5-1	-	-	TGCGCCAGCAGCTTGTGGTCAGGGAGAGATGAAAAACTGTTTTTT	CASSLWSGRDEKLFF
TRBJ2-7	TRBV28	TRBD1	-	TGTGCCAGCAGTCCCTCCGGGGGACAGGGGTCCTACGAGCAGTACTTC	CASSPSGGQGSYEQYF
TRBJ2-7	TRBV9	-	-	TGTGCCAGCAGCGGGGGGGAGACAGGCAGCGAGCAGTACTTC	CASSGGETGSEQYF
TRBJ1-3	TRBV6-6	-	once	TGTGCCAGCAAGATGGAGGTCTCTGGAAACACCATATATTTT	CASKMEVSGNTIYF
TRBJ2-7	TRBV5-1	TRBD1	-	TGCGCCAGCAGCTTTCAGGGGGCCCCGGCCACCTACGAGCAGTACTTC	CASSFQGAPATYEQYF
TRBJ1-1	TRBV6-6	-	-	TGTGCCATCCGGACCGCCGGGACTGAAGCTTTCTTT	CAIRTAGTEAFF
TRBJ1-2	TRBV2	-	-	TGTGCCAGCAGTGATAGGGGGTATGGCTACACCTTC	CASSDRGYGYTF
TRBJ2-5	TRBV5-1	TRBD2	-	TGCGCCAGCAGCCTCGGGAGATTGGGGGGGCAAGAGACCCAGTACTTC	CASSLGRLGGQETQYF
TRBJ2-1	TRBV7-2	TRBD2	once	TGTGCCAGCAGCTTAGTCCCCAACCTACTAGCGGAGGAGTTCTTC	CASSLVPNLLAEEFF
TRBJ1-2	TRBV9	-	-	TGTGCCAGCAGCGTAGGGGTGGGCGGCTACACCTTC	CASSVGVGGYTF
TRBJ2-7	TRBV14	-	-	TGTGCCAGCAGCCAAGATCTTGGAACAGCTACCTACGAGCAGTACTTC	CASSQDLGTATYEQYF
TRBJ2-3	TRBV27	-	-	TGTGCCAGCAGTTTTTCTCCCCGAGATACGCAGTATTTT	CASSFSPRDTQYF
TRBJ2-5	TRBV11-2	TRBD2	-	TGTGCCAGCAGTTGGACTAGCGGGAGGGTGGGGCAAGAGACCCAGTACTTC	CASSWTSGRVGQETQYF
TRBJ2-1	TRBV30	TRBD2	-	TGTGCCTGGGGTTCTAGCGGGCGAAACAATGAGCAGTTCTTC	CAWGSSGRNNEQFF
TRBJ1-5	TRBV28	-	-	TGTGCCAGCAGTTTAAAGAGACCGCGAGGCAATCAGCCCCAGCATTTT	CASSLKRPRGNQPQHF